Presented here are 9 T cell receptor beta chains from one specimen sequenced in a study of T cell clonality in common variable immunodeficiency. Study-wide findings and caveats: Common variable immunodeficiency TCR beta sequences reportedly had fewer deletions and N-nucleotide insertions.

Sequencing used immunoSEQ multiplex PCR; TCRdb keeps in-frame clones, though not all of them. The profile covers roughly 42,000 clones, none occurring a single time. No cognate antigen is known for these TCRs. The sample comprised peripheral blood mononuclear cells. The receptor set was obtained from a human donor with common variable immunodeficiency.

A few counts support this clone. The CDR3 end is not reached by the read, which stops 3 residues before it; the germline J gene fills it in. The chain employs TRBV19 and TRBJ1-5; 9 nucleotides line up with TRBD1. In germline, CDR1 is LNHDA, CDR2 SQIVND (reference sequence). The ends lost 8 bases at V and 0 bases at J; junction bases unmatched: 8. This CDR3 contains 16 residues. The CDR3 reads CASRLQGAVSNQPQHF. The DNA read from the CDR3 is TGTGCCAGTCGATTACAGGGGGCGGTTAGCAATCAGCCC.

This clone has at least ten counts. The CDR3 end lies 3 residues beyond the end of the read and is filled in from the germline J gene. The chain combines TRBV5-1 with TRBJ1-1; D gene ambiguous. The CDR3 runs to 11 residues. V was pared by 6 bases and J by 7 bases, with 10 bases between. Per germline, CDR1 SGHRS and CDR2 YFSETQ. CDR3 loop: CASIFGDEAFF. The covered CDR3 bases are TGCGCCAGCATATTCGGGGATGAA.

This clone has a handful of counts. The CDR3 extends 3 residues past the end of the read, so its final part is completed from the germline J gene. The rearrangement joins TRBV30 to TRBJ1-2; 7 bases match TRBD1. The trim removed 3 bases at V and 4 bases at J, leaving 5 bases unmatched. Germline CDR1 is GTSNPN and CDR2 is SVGIG (reference sequence). The length of the CDR3 is 13 residues. The sequenced CDR3 bases are TGTGCCTGGAGGCAGGGGGGCCTCTATGGC. It is translated as CAWRQGGLYG. In full, the CDR3 reads CAWRQGGLYGYTF.

This clone showed up many times. Read coverage stops 3 residues before the CDR3 terminus; the germline J gene supplies the remainder. This chain joins TRBV18 and TRBJ2-7, with D possibly TRBD1 on 6 matching bases. From germline, CDR1 is KGHSH and CDR2 LQKENI. V was cut by 3 bases and J by 0 bases, with 15 bases left in between. The CDR3 covers 16 residues. The covered CDR3 bases are TGTGCCAGCTCACCCCCGGTGGGGGCCAGCTCCTACGAG. The encoded protein is CASSPPVGASSYE. The whole CDR3 reads CASSPPVGASSYEQYF. The complete variable domain, with remaining parts taken from reference TRBV18 and TRBJ2-7, reads NAGVMQNPRHLVRRRGQEARLRCSPMKGHSHVYWYRQLPEEGLKFMVYLQKENIIDESGMPKERFSAEFPKEGPSILRIQQVVRGDSAAYFCASSPPVGASSYEQYFGPGTRLTVT.

This clone was counted only a few times. The read stops 3 residues short of the end of the CDR3; the missing end is completed from the germline J gene. The chain links TRBV7-9 to TRBJ2-1; 10 bases agree with TRBD2. Germline CDR1 SEHNR, CDR2 FQNEAQ (reference sequence). V lost 5 bases to trimming and J lost 6 bases; unmatched junction nucleotides: 4. The CDR3 length is 14 residues. The CDR3 spells CASSLGLAFNEQFF. The sequenced part of the CDR3 DNA is TGTGCCAGCAGCCTGGGACTAGCGTTCAATGAG.

This clone was observed many times. The read is 3 residues too short to cover the CDR3 end, so that end is filled in from the germline J gene. The chain couples TRBV2 to TRBJ1-4, with D tentatively TRBD1 (5 bases). Deletions cut 6 bases from V and 5 bases from J, with 16 bases between. This CDR3 is built from 15 residues. Germline loops: CDR1 SNHLY, CDR2 FYNNEI. CDR3 DNA (partial): TGTGCCAGCAGGTTACCGGGACGGGGGAATGAAAAA. This translates into CASRLPGRGNEK. The full CDR3 protein reads CASRLPGRGNEKLFF. Variable domain in full (rest from reference TRBV2 and TRBJ1-4): EPEVTQTPSHQVTQMGQEVILRCVPISNHLYFYWYRQILGQKVEFLVSFYNNEISEKSEIFDDQFSVERPDGSNFTLKIRSTKLEDSAMYFCASRLPGRGNEKLFFGSGTQLSVL.

Of note for this clone: The sequenced fragment ends 3 residues before the CDR3 boundary, so the rest is inferred from the germline J gene. This chain uses TRBV2 with TRBJ2-5; 13 bases agree with TRBD2. Germline V CDR1 and CDR2: SNHLY, FYNNEI. J was trimmed by 5 bases and V by 10 bases; bases with no gene match: 4. The length of the CDR3 is 13 residues. The sequenced CDR3 bases are TGTGCCACCGGGACTAGCGGGGCCGAGACC. Translation: CATGTSGAET. In full, the CDR3 is CATGTSGAETQYF.

There are a few counts of this clone. The read finishes 3 residues shy of the CDR3 end, and the germline J gene is used to complete it. The chain carries TRBV2 and TRBJ2-2, with a tentative D call TRBD1 (5 bases). The germline V and J ends were trimmed by 2 bases and 3 bases, with 10 bases remaining between them. The CDR3 spans 15 residues. Germline V CDR1 and CDR2: SNHLY, FYNNEI. This CDR3 reads CASSELRGDTGELFF. Incomplete CDR3 DNA: TGTGCCAGCAGTGAACTTAGGGGCGACACCGGGGAG.

In the case of this clone: The CDR3 end lies 3 residues beyond the end of the read and is filled in from the germline J gene. The rearrangement joins TRBV7-2 to TRBJ2-1; a weak D match, TRBD1 (6 bases). Germline assignment: CDR1 SGHTA and CDR2 FQGNSA. This CDR3 is 15 amino acids long. V lost 5 bases and J 0 bases, leaving 11 bases between the germline ends. The CDR3 here is CASSPSGDSYNEQFF. CDR3 DNA, as far as it was read: TGTGCCAGCAGCCCCTCAGGGGACTCCTACAATGAG.